One sample yielded the 28 T cell receptor beta chains listed below, sequenced in a study of T cell responses to AZD1222 COVID-19 vaccine. The assay was immunoSEQ multiplex PCR, and TCRdb's table has in-frame clones only and misses some. The profile shows roughly 120,000 clones, roughly 88% of them singletons. Material: peripheral blood, obtained on day 0 of AZD1222 vaccination. These receptors came from an adult in good health.

The chain combines TRBV7-2 with TRBJ2-2, with D unclear. CDR1 and CDR2 (germline): SGHTA, FQGNSA. The CDR3 has 14 amino acids. V shed 5 bases and J shed 4 bases, with 11 bases lying between them. CDR3 region: CASSQTAGTGELFF. The CDR3 nucleotides read TGTGCCAGCAGCCAAACGGCTGGCACCGGGGAGCTGTTTTTT.

The table lists this clone with a count of one. This rearrangement joins TRBV6-1 to TRBJ1-1, with D unresolved. This CDR3 has 15 amino acids. V was shortened by 1 base and J by 8 bases, with 17 bases between the two germline ends. CDR1 is MNHNS and CDR2 is SASEGT in the germline V gene. For the CDR3, the DNA is TGTGCCAGCAGTGAAGTTCCGTCCGCCCGAATGGAAGCTTTCTTT. This gives the protein CASSEVPSARMEAFF.

The V and J genes are TRBV7-2 and TRBJ2-7; D may be TRBD1 (6 bases). This CDR3 comprises 12 residues. V lost 6 bases and J lost 4, with 10 bases in between. Germline V CDR1 and CDR2: SGHTA, FQGNSA. CDR3 in amino acids: CASRRTGYEQYF. CDR3 in DNA: TGTGCCAGCAGGCGTACAGGGTACGAGCAGTACTTC.

The V and J genes are TRBV21-1 and TRBJ2-7. TRBV21-1 is a pseudogene segment. The CDR3 extends over 18 amino acids. The CDR3 DNA reads as TGTGCCAGCAGCAAATTTATTGAGGGGGGTCAGGGTGTACACGAGCAGTACTTC. Translating it yields CASSKFIEGGQGVHEQYF.

This rearrangement joins TRBV6-5 to TRBJ1-5, with a tentative D call TRBD1 (5 bases). The CDR3 contains 15 residues. Trimming took 6 bases from V and 1 from J, leaving 13 bases between them. The germline CDR1 and CDR2 sequences are MNHEY and SVGAGI. The CDR3 nucleotides are TGTGCCAGCAGCTCAGGGTCTTCGAGCAATCAGCCCCAGCATTTT. This translates into CASSSGSSSNQPQHF.

The chain uses TRBV12-3 or TRBV12-4 and TRBJ1-1, with D unresolved. The V end was cut by 5 bases, the J end by 5 bases, with 12 bases between. The CDR3 contains 13 residues. CDR3 DNA sequence: TGTGCCAGCAGTCCCCGTAGGGCAACTGAAGCTTTCTTT. This translates into CASSPRRATEAFF.

The chain carries TRBV19 and TRBJ1-2; no clear D gene. Germline V CDR1 and CDR2: LNHDA, SQIVND (reference sequence). V was cut by 5 bases and J by 5 bases, with 15 bases left in between. There are 14 residues in the CDR3. The CDR3 region is CASSPPGPIYGYTF. In DNA, the CDR3 is TGTGCCAGTAGTCCCCCTGGACCTATTTATGGCTACACCTTC. The whole variable domain, remainder taken from reference TRBV19 and TRBJ1-2, is DGGITQSPKYLFRKEGQNVTLSCEQNLNHDAMYWYRQDPGQGLRLIYYSQIVNDFQKGDIAEGYSVSREKKESFPLTVTSAQKNPTAFYLCASSPPGPIYGYTFGSGTRLTVV.

The rearrangement uses TRBV19 and TRBJ2-7, with D unclear. This CDR3 spans 15 amino acids. CDR1 is LNHDA and CDR2 is SQIVND in the germline V gene (reference sequence). V was shortened by 4 bases and J by 1 base, with 14 bases between the two germline ends. This CDR3 is CASSRSADGSYEQYV. The DNA for the CDR3 is TGTGCCAGTAGTAGATCTGCGGACGGGTCCTACGAGCAGTACGTC.

The chain has TRBV5-1 and TRBJ2-3, with D unresolved. The CDR3 spans 15 residues. V was clipped by 0 bases and J by 0 bases, with 8 bases between them. The V gene's germline CDR1 is SGHRS and CDR2 YFSETQ. The chain's CDR3 is CASSLAASSTDTQYF. The CDR3 DNA reads TGCGCCAGCAGCTTGGCAGCTTCTAGCACAGATACGCAGTATTTT.

This clone was picked up one time. The rearrangement uses TRBV6-5 and TRBJ2-2; 7 bases are shared with TRBD2. The germline V gene has CDR1 MNHEY and CDR2 SVGAGI. This CDR3 comprises 14 residues. J gave up 3 bases and V 6 bases, and 4 bases lay outside the gene matches. The DNA for the CDR3 is TGTGCCAGCAGCCCACTAGCGTACACCGGGGAGCTGTTTTTT. This sequence encodes CASSPLAYTGELFF.

CDR3 region: CAWGSSEQYF. In DNA, the CDR3 is TGTGCCTGGGGTAGCAGCGAGCAGTACTTC. The V gene is TRBV30, the J gene TRBJ2-7; D is unresolved. V was pared by 5 bases and J by 6 bases, with 8 bases between. Germline V lookup: CDR1 GTSNPN, CDR2 SVGIG (reference sequence). The CDR3 is made up of 10 amino acids.

The CDR3 loop reads CASSLVLGRGPYNEQFF. CDR3 DNA sequence: TGTGCCAGCAGCTTAGTCTTGGGGCGGGGGCCTTACAATGAGCAGTTCTTC. V is TRBV13 and J is TRBJ2-1; a possible D gene is TRBD2 (7 bases). Trimming took off 1 base at V and 4 bases at J, with 17 bases between the two ends. CDR1 is PRHDT and CDR2 is FYEKMQ in the germline V gene (reference sequence). This CDR3 spans 17 amino acids. The whole variable domain, remainder taken from reference TRBV13 and TRBJ2-1, is AAGVIQSPRHLIKEKRETATLKCYPIPRHDTVYWYQQGPGQDPQFLISFYEKMQSDKGSIPDRFSAQQFSDYHSELNMSSLELGDSALYFCASSLVLGRGPYNEQFFGPGTRLTVL.

The chain combines TRBV2 with TRBJ2-2, with D possibly being TRBD1 (5 bases). The germline gives CDR1 SNHLY, CDR2 FYNNEI. Trimming cost V 6 bases and J 1 base, with 9 bases left between them. This CDR3 is 14 amino acids long. The CDR3 nucleotides are TGTGCCAGCAGGGACATGTGGAACACCGGGGAGCTGTTTTTT. Its translation is CASRDMWNTGELFF. The full variable domain, its missing parts supplied by reference TRBV2 and TRBJ2-2, is EPEVTQTPSHQVTQMGQEVILRCVPISNHLYFYWYRQILGQKVEFLVSFYNNEISEKSEIFDDQFSVERPDGSNFTLKIRSTKLEDSAMYFCASRDMWNTGELFFGEGSRLTVL.

This clone appeared a few times. The sample carries other DNA sequences with the same CDR3. CDR3 in amino acids: CASSAPGGRGNQPQHF. As DNA, the CDR3 is TGTGCCAGCAGTGCCCCAGGGGGCAGGGGCAATCAGCCCCAGCATTTT. J is TRBJ1-5 and V is TRBV2; 8 positions agree with TRBD1. V was pared by 4 bases and J by 2 bases, with 7 bases of the junction left unmatched. Germline V gene lookup returns CDR1 SNHLY and CDR2 FYNNEI. The CDR3 is 16 residues long.

The rearrangement joins TRBV2 to TRBJ2-7, with 8 bases matching TRBD2. The ends lost 8 bases at V and 2 bases at J; junction bases unmatched: 8. The CDR3 sequence is 14 residues long. Germline V gene lookup returns CDR1 SNHLY and CDR2 FYNNEI. The CDR3: CASSTTSGAYEQYV. The CDR3 DNA follows: TGTGCCAGCTCTACAACTAGCGGTGCCTACGAGCAGTACGTC.

This chain connects TRBV3-1 (or the pseudogene TRBV3-2) to TRBJ2-7; D gene unclear. CDR1 LGHDT and CDR2 YNNKEL come from the germline V gene (reference sequence). V was cut by 1 base and J by 1 base, with 2 bases left in between. The CDR3 spans 12 residues. The CDR3 nucleotides are TGTGCCAGCAGCCAAGGTTCCTACGAGCAGTACGTC. It codes for CASSQGSYEQYV.

The sample holds many counts of this clone. The rearrangement joins TRBV7-9 to TRBJ2-7, with 7 bases lining up with TRBD2. The CDR3 totals 14 residues. CDR1 SEHNR and CDR2 FQNEAQ come from the germline V gene (reference sequence). Losses at the gene ends were 4 bases for V and 2 bases for J; bases not matched to a gene: 5. CDR3 amino acids: CASSSRLAPYEQYF. In nucleotides, the CDR3 is TGTGCCAGCAGCTCTCGACTAGCCCCCTACGAGCAGTACTTC.

The J gene is TRBJ2-5, the V gene TRBV14, with 9 bases matching TRBD2. Germline CDR1 and CDR2: SGHDN and FVKESK. The CDR3 is made up of 15 amino acids. Germline trimming cut 3 bases from V and 4 bases from J; bases unmatched to any gene: 6. The CDR3 coding sequence is TGTGCCAGCAGCCATCAGATAGCGGGAGCAGAGACCCAGTACTTC. Its translation: CASSHQIAGAETQYF.

The DNA for the CDR3 is TGTGCCAGTAGCGCGGGGAGGTGGAACACTGAAGCTTTCTTT. Its protein is CASSAGRWNTEAFF. The V and J genes are TRBV19 and TRBJ1-1; D remains ambiguous. The CDR3 spans 14 residues. Per the germline V gene, CDR1 is LNHDA and CDR2 is SQIVND (reference sequence). Trimming stripped 6 bases from V and 1 base from J, with 12 bases between.

The V gene is TRBV5-4, the J gene TRBJ1-2, with a weak D call TRBD1 (5 bases). The CDR3 runs to 15 residues. V lost 4 bases and J lost 5, with 18 bases in between. Germline V gene lookup returns CDR1 SGHNT and CDR2 YYREEE (reference sequence). CDR3 nucleotides: TGTGCCAGCAGCCCGACCGGGGCGTCGAGTTATGGCTACACCTTC. Translating it yields CASSPTGASSYGYTF.

This sequence joins TRBV6-2 or TRBV6-3 and TRBJ2-1; D may be TRBD1 (6 bases). V lost 5 bases and J lost 7, with 15 bases in between. The CDR3 has 14 amino acids. The germline V gene has CDR1 MNHEY and CDR2 SVGEGT. The CDR3 nucleotides are TGTGCCAGCAGTCTCCAGGGGTCAGGGAATGAGCAGTTCTTC. Its translation is CASSLQGSGNEQFF.

The chain combines TRBV5-8 with TRBJ2-3, with 8 bases identical to TRBD1. CDR3 size: 16 residues. V lost 0 bases to trimming and J lost 2 bases; unmatched junction nucleotides: 5. Germline-derived CDR1 and CDR2 are SGHTS and YDEGEE. The CDR3 DNA reads as TGTGCCAGCAGCTTGGCCGGGACAGGACTCACAGATACGCAGTATTTT. Amino acids: CASSLAGTGLTDTQYF. The full variable domain, rest sourced from reference TRBV5-8 and TRBJ2-3, is EAGVTQSPTHLIKTRGQQATLRCSPISGHTSVYWYQQALGLGLQFLLWYDEGEERNRGNFPPRFSGRQFPNYSSELNVNALELEDSALYLCASSLAGTGLTDTQYFGPGTRLTVL.

The V and J genes are TRBV18 and TRBJ1-3; D call uncertain. V was shortened by 0 bases and J by 0 bases, with 6 bases between the two germline ends. CDR1 KGHSH and CDR2 LQKENI come from the germline V gene. The CDR3 covers 15 residues. The CDR3: CASSPPAHSGNTIYF. In DNA, the CDR3 is TGTGCCAGCTCACCACCAGCACACTCTGGAAACACCATATATTTT.

This chain links TRBV5-1 with TRBJ1-4; possibly TRBD1 for D (6 bases). Between the trimmed V and J ends, which lost 3 bases and 3 bases, there was a span of 12 bases. Germline CDR1 and CDR2: SGHRS and YFSETQ. The CDR3 extends over 15 amino acids. The CDR3 is CASSSSGTPNEKLFF. The CDR3 bases are TGCGCCAGCAGCTCATCCGGGACACCTAATGAAAAACTGTTTTTT.

J is TRBJ2-1 and V is TRBV9; 11 bases align to TRBD2. This CDR3 spans 19 amino acids. Germline V CDR1 and CDR2: SGDLS, YYNGEE. J was trimmed by 5 bases and V by 4 bases; bases with no gene match: 17. As DNA, the CDR3 is TGTGCCAGCAGCTCGGGACTAGCGGCTCTATCCTGGATGGACAATGAGCAGTTCTTC. Translation: CASSSGLAALSWMDNEQFF.

This chain joins TRBV11-2 and TRBJ1-2, with a tentative D call TRBD1 (5 bases). The CDR3 is 13 amino acids. Germline CDR1 is SGHAT and CDR2 is FQNNGV. V was shortened by 1 base and J by 8 bases, with 11 bases between the two germline ends. CDR3 in DNA: TGTGCCAGCAGCTTAGCCGGGGGTTTCGGCTACACCTTC. It is translated as CASSLAGGFGYTF.

A single count supports this clone. The chain combines TRBV2 with TRBJ1-6, with D tentatively TRBD1 (6 bases). Germline values: CDR1 SNHLY, CDR2 FYNNEI. Trimming took off 7 bases at V and 7 bases at J, with 14 bases between the two ends. CDR3 length: 14 amino acids. The CDR3 loop reads CASKDSRLNSPLHF. The CDR3 bases are TGTGCCAGCAAGGACAGCAGATTAAATTCACCCCTCCACTTT. Full variable domain (missing parts from reference TRBV2 and TRBJ1-6): EPEVTQTPSHQVTQMGQEVILRCVPISNHLYFYWYRQILGQKVEFLVSFYNNEISEKSEIFDDQFSVERPDGSNFTLKIRSTKLEDSAMYFCASKDSRLNSPLHFGNGTRLTVT.

This clone was seen more than once but under ten times. This chain uses TRBV19 with TRBJ2-1; D is ambiguous. The CDR3 extends over 15 amino acids. V lost 5 bases and J lost 0, with 11 bases in between. The germline gives CDR1 LNHDA, CDR2 SQIVND (reference sequence). CDR3 amino acids: CASSAHSVSYNEQFF. The CDR3 DNA sequence: TGTGCCAGTAGTGCCCACTCCGTCTCCTACAATGAGCAGTTCTTC.